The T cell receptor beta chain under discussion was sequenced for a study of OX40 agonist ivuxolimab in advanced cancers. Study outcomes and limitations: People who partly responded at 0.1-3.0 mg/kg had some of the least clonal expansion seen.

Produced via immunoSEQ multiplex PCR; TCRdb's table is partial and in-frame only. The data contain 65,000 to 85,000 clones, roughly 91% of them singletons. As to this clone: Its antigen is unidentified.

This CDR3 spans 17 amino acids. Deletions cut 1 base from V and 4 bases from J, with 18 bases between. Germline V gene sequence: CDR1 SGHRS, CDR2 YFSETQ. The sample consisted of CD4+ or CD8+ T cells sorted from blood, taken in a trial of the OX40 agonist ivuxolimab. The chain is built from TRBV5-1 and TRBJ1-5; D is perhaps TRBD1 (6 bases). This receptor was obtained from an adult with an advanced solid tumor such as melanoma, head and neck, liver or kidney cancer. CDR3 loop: CASSLHPDSKGNQPQHF. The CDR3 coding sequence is TGCGCCAGCAGCTTGCACCCGGACAGCAAAGGGAATCAGCCCCAGCATTTT.